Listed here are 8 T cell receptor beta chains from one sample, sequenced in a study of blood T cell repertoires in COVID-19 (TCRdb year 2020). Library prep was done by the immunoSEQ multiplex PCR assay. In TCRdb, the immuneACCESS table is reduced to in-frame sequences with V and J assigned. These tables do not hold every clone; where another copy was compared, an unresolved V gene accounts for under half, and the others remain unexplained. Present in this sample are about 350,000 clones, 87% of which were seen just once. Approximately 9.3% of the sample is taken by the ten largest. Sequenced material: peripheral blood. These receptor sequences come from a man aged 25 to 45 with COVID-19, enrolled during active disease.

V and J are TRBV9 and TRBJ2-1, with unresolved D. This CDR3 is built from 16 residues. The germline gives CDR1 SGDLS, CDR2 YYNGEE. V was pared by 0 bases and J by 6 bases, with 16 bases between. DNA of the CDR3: TGTGCCAGCAGCGTAGAAGGCCTTGGGCATTTCAATGAGCAGTTCTTC. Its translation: CASSVEGLGHFNEQFF.

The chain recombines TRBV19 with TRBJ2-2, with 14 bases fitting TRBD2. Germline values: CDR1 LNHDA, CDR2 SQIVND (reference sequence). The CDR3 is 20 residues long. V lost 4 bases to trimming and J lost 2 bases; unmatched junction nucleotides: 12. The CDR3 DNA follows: TGTGCCAGTAGTACCCCCTCAAGGACTAGCGGGAGGCCCAACACCGGGGAGCTGTTTTTT. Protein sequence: CASSTPSRTSGRPNTGELFF.

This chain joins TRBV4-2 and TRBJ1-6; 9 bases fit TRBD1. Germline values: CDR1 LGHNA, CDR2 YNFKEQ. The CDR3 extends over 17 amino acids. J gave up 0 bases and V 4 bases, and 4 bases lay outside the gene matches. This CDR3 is CASSRTGDSSYNSPLHF. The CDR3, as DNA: TGTGCCAGCAGCCGGACAGGGGACAGCTCCTATAATTCACCCCTCCACTTT.

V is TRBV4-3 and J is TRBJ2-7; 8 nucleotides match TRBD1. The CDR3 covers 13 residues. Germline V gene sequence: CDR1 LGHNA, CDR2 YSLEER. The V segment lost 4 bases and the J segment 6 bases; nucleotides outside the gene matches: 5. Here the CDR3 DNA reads TGCGCCAGCAGCCTAGGACAGGGCTCCGAGCAGTACTTC. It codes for CASSLGQGSEQYF.

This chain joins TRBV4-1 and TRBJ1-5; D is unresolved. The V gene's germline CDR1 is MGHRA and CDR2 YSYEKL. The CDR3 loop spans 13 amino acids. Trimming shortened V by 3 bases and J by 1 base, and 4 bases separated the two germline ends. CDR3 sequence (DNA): TGCGCCAGCAGCCAGAGAAGCAATCAGCCCCAGCATTTT. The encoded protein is CASSQRSNQPQHF.

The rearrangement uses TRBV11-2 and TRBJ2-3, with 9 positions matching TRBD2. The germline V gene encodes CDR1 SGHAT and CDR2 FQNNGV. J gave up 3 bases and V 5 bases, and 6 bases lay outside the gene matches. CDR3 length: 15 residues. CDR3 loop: CASSPPSGGTDTQYF. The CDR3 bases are TGTGCCAGCAGCCCGCCCAGCGGGGGGACAGATACGCAGTATTTT.

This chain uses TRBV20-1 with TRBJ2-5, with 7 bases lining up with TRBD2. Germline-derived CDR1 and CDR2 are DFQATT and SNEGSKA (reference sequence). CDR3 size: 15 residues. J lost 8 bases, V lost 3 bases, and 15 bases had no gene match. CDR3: CSASYSREGLGTQYF. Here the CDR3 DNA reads TGCAGTGCTAGTTATTCCAGGGAGGGGTTAGGAACCCAGTACTTC.

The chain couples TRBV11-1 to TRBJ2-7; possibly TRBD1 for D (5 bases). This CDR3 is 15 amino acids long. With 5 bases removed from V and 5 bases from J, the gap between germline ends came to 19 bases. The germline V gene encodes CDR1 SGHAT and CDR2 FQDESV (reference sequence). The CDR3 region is CASSPRQMRQNEQYF. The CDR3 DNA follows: TGTGCCAGCAGCCCACGACAGATGAGGCAGAACGAGCAGTACTTC. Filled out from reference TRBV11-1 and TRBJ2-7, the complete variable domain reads EAEVAQSPRYKITEKSQAVAFWCDPISGHATLYWYRQILGQGPELLVQFQDESVVDDSQLPKDRFSAERLKGVDSTLKIQPAELGDSAMYLCASSPRQMRQNEQYFGPGTRLTVT.